A single sample is the source of the 30 T cell receptor beta chains below, sequenced in a study of blood T cell repertoires in COVID-19. Using immunoSEQ multiplex PCR, the repertoire was profiled, and TCRdb retains in-frame clones only, with some absent. The table lists about 200,000 clones, 82% of them singletons. Sequenced sample: peripheral blood. These TCRs come from a woman aged 80 or older with COVID-19, enrolled during active disease.

The J gene is TRBJ1-5, the V gene TRBV3-1 (or the pseudogene TRBV3-2), with D tentatively TRBD1 (5 bases). V lost 1 base, J lost 6 bases, and 13 bases lay in between. Germline loops: CDR1 LGHDT, CDR2 YNNKEL (reference sequence). The CDR3 length is 15 residues. CDR3 DNA: TGTGCCAGCAGCCAAGCCTTAACAGGAAGTCAGCCCCAGCATTTT. This gives the protein CASSQALTGSQPQHF.

The chain joins TRBV9 to TRBJ2-1; 8 bases align to TRBD1. The CDR3 runs to 17 residues. The germline V gene has CDR1 SGDLS and CDR2 YYNGEE. J lost 9 bases, V lost 3 bases, and 17 bases had no gene match. CDR3 residues: CASSAIPFGQGRTEQFF. In DNA, the CDR3 is TGTGCCAGCAGCGCTATCCCTTTCGGACAGGGACGGACTGAGCAGTTCTTC.

A note on this clone: One end of the junction does not line up with germline, which may come from a read error. The chain has TRBV5-4 and TRBJ1-2; D is perhaps TRBD1 (6 bases). The CDR3 runs 14 residues. The germline V gene encodes CDR1 SGHNT and CDR2 YYREEE (reference sequence). The CDR3 region has the DNA TGTGCCAGCAGATTGGGGGGGCAGAACTATGGCTACACCTTC. It specifies CASRLGGQNYGYTF.

The chain uses TRBV6-2 or TRBV6-3 and TRBJ2-6; 8 nucleotides agree with TRBD1. Germline V CDR1 and CDR2: MNHEY, SVGEGT. V shed 6 bases and J 2 bases; nucleotides not matched to a gene: 12. The CDR3 has 18 residues. The CDR3 DNA is TGTGCCAGCAGCCAACGGACAGGGTCGAACACTGGGGCCAACGTCCTGACTTTC. It encodes CASSQRTGSNTGANVLTF.

J is TRBJ1-1 and V is TRBV10-3, with D uncertain. The CDR3 is made up of 12 amino acids. Germline-derived CDR1 and CDR2 are ENHRY and SYGVKD. CDR3: CASRDMNTEAFF. The CDR3 bases are TGTGCTTCCAGAGACATGAACACTGAAGCTTTCTTT.

This clone came up once. The chain links TRBV2 to TRBJ2-5, with 8 bases that match TRBD2. V lost 6 bases, J lost 3 bases, and 6 bases stayed unmatched. Germline CDR1 and CDR2: SNHLY and FYNNEI. The CDR3 loop spans 14 amino acids. The chain's CDR3 is CASSLAGGKETQYF. The CDR3 DNA reads TGTGCCAGCAGCCTGGCGGGGGGCAAAGAGACCCAGTACTTC. Using reference TRBV2 and TRBJ2-5 for the parts outside the CDR3, the full variable domain is EPEVTQTPSHQVTQMGQEVILRCVPISNHLYFYWYRQILGQKVEFLVSFYNNEISEKSEIFDDQFSVERPDGSNFTLKIRSTKLEDSAMYFCASSLAGGKETQYFGPGTRLLVL.

The chain uses TRBV5-6 and TRBJ1-2; D unclear. Germline V gene lookup returns CDR1 SGHDT and CDR2 YYEEEE. Trimming took 2 bases from V and 7 from J, leaving 9 bases between them. This CDR3 has 12 residues. The CDR3 loop reads CASSFSASGYTF. The CDR3 bases are TGTGCCAGCAGCTTTTCCGCGAGTGGCTACACCTTC.

The gene calls are TRBV19 and TRBJ1-2; the D is unclear. The CDR3 contains 14 residues. Germline assignment: CDR1 LNHDA and CDR2 SQIVND (reference sequence). V was trimmed by 6 bases and J by 7 bases, leaving 18 bases between them. The CDR3 DNA reads TGTGCCAGTAGCGAGACGCGGGGTCGTGGTGGCTACACCTTC. Its protein is CASSETRGRGGYTF. Full variable domain (outside the CDR3, taken from reference TRBV19 and TRBJ1-2): DGGITQSPKYLFRKEGQNVTLSCEQNLNHDAMYWYRQDPGQGLRLIYYSQIVNDFQKGDIAEGYSVSREKKESFPLTVTSAQKNPTAFYLCASSETRGRGGYTFGSGTRLTVV.

This chain connects TRBV11-1 to TRBJ1-4; no definite D call. This CDR3 contains 14 residues. V lost 8 bases, J lost 8 bases, and 18 bases lay in between. The germline CDR1 and CDR2 sequences are SGHAT and FQDESV (reference sequence). DNA of the CDR3: TGTGCCAGCGGCCGGGGTCAAGGGAACGAAAAACTGTTTTTT. This translates into CASGRGQGNEKLFF. Complete variable domain (other parts from reference TRBV11-1 and TRBJ1-4): EAEVAQSPRYKITEKSQAVAFWCDPISGHATLYWYRQILGQGPELLVQFQDESVVDDSQLPKDRFSAERLKGVDSTLKIQPAELGDSAMYLCASGRGQGNEKLFFGSGTQLSVL.

The chain links TRBV3-1 (or the pseudogene TRBV3-2) to TRBJ2-5; D is unresolved. This CDR3 comprises 12 residues. V gave up 2 bases and J gave up 7 bases, with 8 bases separating them. Germline V gene sequence: CDR1 LGHDT, CDR2 YNNKEL (reference sequence). CDR3 sequence: CASSQPPGTQYF. The CDR3 nucleotides read TGTGCCAGCAGCCAACCTCCAGGGACCCAGTACTTC.

This clone appeared a single time. This CDR3 is also generated by other DNA sequences in the sample. The J gene is TRBJ1-5, the V gene TRBV5-1; D possibly corresponds to TRBD1 (5 bases). V was pared by 0 bases and J by 4 bases, with 8 bases between. The CDR3 is 14 residues long. The germline gives CDR1 SGHRS, CDR2 YFSETQ. CDR3 region: CASSLEGSNQPQHF. In DNA, the CDR3 is TGCGCCAGCAGCTTGGAGGGGTCGAATCAGCCCCAGCATTTT. Looking up the rest from reference TRBV5-1 and TRBJ1-5 gives the full variable domain: KAGVTQTPRYLIKTRGQQVTLSCSPISGHRSVSWYQQTPGQGLQFLFEYFSETQRNKGNFPGRFSGRQFSNSRSEMNVSTLELGDSALYLCASSLEGSNQPQHFGDGTRLSIL.

This chain connects TRBV24-1 to TRBJ1-1, with 8 bases lining up with TRBD1. The CDR3 loop spans 15 amino acids. V was clipped by 5 bases and J by 6 bases; unmatched bases: 10. Per germline, CDR1 KGHDR and CDR2 SFDVKD. CDR3 sequence (DNA): TGTGCCACCAGTGGCTCGGACAGGGCGGGAGCTGAAGCTTTCTTT. Its translation: CATSGSDRAGAEAFF.

The chain couples TRBV28 to TRBJ1-5; 8 positions match TRBD1. CDR3 length equals 14 residues. V was clipped by 5 bases and J by 7 bases; unmatched bases: 7. Germline loops: CDR1 MDHEN, CDR2 SYDVKM. The DNA of the CDR3 is TGTGCCAGCAGTATTTACAGGGGGGACCAGCCCCAGCATTTT. Translating it yields CASSIYRGDQPQHF.

The chain uses TRBV5-1 and TRBJ1-2; D gene uncertain. This CDR3 contains 11 residues. Germline V gene data show CDR1 as SGHRS and CDR2 as YFSETQ. Between the trimmed V and J ends, which lost 5 bases and 8 bases, there was a span of 10 bases. The CDR3 DNA reads TGCGCCAGCAGAAACTCGGGAGGCTACACCTTC. Translation: CASRNSGGYTF. The variable domain in full, completed from reference TRBV5-1 and TRBJ1-2, reads KAGVTQTPRYLIKTRGQQVTLSCSPISGHRSVSWYQQTPGQGLQFLFEYFSETQRNKGNFPGRFSGRQFSNSRSEMNVSTLELGDSALYLCASRNSGGYTFGSGTRLTVV.

This chain uses TRBV6-6 with TRBJ2-5; D tentatively fits TRBD1 or TRBD2 (5 bases each). Germline-derived CDR1 and CDR2 are MNHNY and SVGAGI (reference sequence). This CDR3 region has 13 residues. V lost 5 bases and J lost 3, with 10 bases in between. In nucleotides, the CDR3 is TGTGCCAGCAGTCGACAGAGGGAAGAGACCCAGTACTTC. Translated, it gives CASSRQREETQYF.

The chain has TRBV30 and TRBJ1-5, with D perhaps TRBD1 (5 bases). Germline V gene data show CDR1 as GTSNPN and CDR2 as SVGIG (reference sequence). Trimming left V 2 bases short and J 5 bases short, with 13 bases between. CDR3 length: 14 residues. The CDR3 reads CAWSRDRDYQPQHF. The DNA of the CDR3 is TGTGCCTGGAGTAGGGACCGGGACTATCAGCCCCAGCATTTT.

CDR3 in amino acids: CASSTGGRGYQTQYF. In DNA form, the CDR3 reads TGTGCCAGCAGTACAGGGGGGAGGGGGTACCAGACCCAGTACTTC. This chain connects TRBV6-5 to TRBJ2-5; D possibly corresponds to TRBD1 (8 bases). CDR1 is MNHEY and CDR2 is SVGAGI in the germline V gene. The V gene lost 5 bases and the J gene lost 6 bases, with 19 bases spanning the gap. This CDR3 is 15 amino acids long.

This clone came up a few times. The chain uses TRBV28 and TRBJ1-6, with D uncertain. CDR1 is MDHEN and CDR2 is SYDVKM in the germline V gene. The CDR3 spans 13 residues. V dropped 6 bases and J dropped 6 bases, with 9 bases sitting between them. The CDR3 coding sequence is TGTGCCAGCAGCCCTCCCCTTAATTCACCCCTCCACTTT. Its protein product is CASSPPLNSPLHF. Looking up the rest from reference TRBV28 and TRBJ1-6 gives the full variable domain: DVKVTQSSRYLVKRTGEKVFLECVQDMDHENMFWYRQDPGLGLRLIYFSYDVKMKEKGDIPEGYSVSREKKERFSLILESASTNQTSMYLCASSPPLNSPLHFGNGTRLTVT.

The genes are TRBV19 and TRBJ1-6, with a tentative D call TRBD1 (5 bases). Germline CDR1 is LNHDA and CDR2 is SQIVND (reference sequence). Trimming cost V 3 bases and J 8 bases, with 11 bases left between them. This CDR3 comprises 14 residues. In nucleotides, the CDR3 is TGTGCCAGTAGTATCAGTCAGGGTGATTCACCCCTCCACTTT. Amino acid sequence: CASSISQGDSPLHF.

The chain links TRBV6-2 or TRBV6-3 to TRBJ1-3; D may be TRBD1 (6 bases). Germline V gene sequence: CDR1 MNHEY, CDR2 SVGEGT. This CDR3 is built from 16 residues. V was shortened by 6 bases and J by 1 base, with 16 bases between the two germline ends. The CDR3 protein is CASSPVQGSSGNTIYF. The CDR3, as DNA: TGTGCCAGCAGCCCGGTACAGGGATCTTCTGGAAACACCATATATTTT.

The rearrangement links TRBV7-3 to TRBJ1-1, with D possibly matching TRBD1 (5 bases). Germline values: CDR1 SGHTA, CDR2 FQGTGA. This CDR3 is 14 amino acids long. Trimming took off 5 bases at V and 4 bases at J, with 14 bases between the two ends. CDR3 nucleotide sequence: TGTGCCAGCAGCGAGGCGGGGGACGTCACTGAAGCTTTCTTT. The encoded protein is CASSEAGDVTEAFF.

This clone was recorded only once. The J gene is TRBJ1-1, the V gene TRBV7-2; 8 nucleotides agree with TRBD1. V lost 7 bases to trimming and J lost 4 bases; unmatched junction nucleotides: 11. Germline values: CDR1 SGHTA, CDR2 FQGNSA. The CDR3 is 15 amino acids. This CDR3 is CASMPGQGLGTEAFF. The CDR3 DNA sequence: TGTGCCAGCATGCCAGGACAGGGTTTAGGCACTGAAGCTTTCTTT.

The chain carries TRBV6-5 and TRBJ1-6; D is ambiguous. Germline values: CDR1 MNHEY, CDR2 SVGAGI. The germline V and J ends were trimmed by 6 bases and 8 bases, with 11 bases remaining between them. The CDR3 consists of 13 residues. CDR3 region: CASRRVSDSPLHF. CDR3 DNA sequence: TGTGCCAGCAGGAGGGTATCGGATTCACCCCTCCACTTT.

As for this clone: The identical CDR3 is also encoded by other nucleotide sequences in the sample. V usage is TRBV5-1 and J usage is TRBJ2-1, with D unresolved. Germline V lookup: CDR1 SGHRS, CDR2 YFSETQ. This CDR3 is 15 amino acids long. With 0 bases removed from V and 3 bases from J, the gap between germline ends came to 10 bases. The chain's CDR3 is CASSLGLASYNEQFF. The CDR3 coding sequence is TGCGCCAGCAGCTTGGGGCTGGCCAGCTACAATGAGCAGTTCTTC.

The V and J genes are TRBV6-6 and TRBJ1-1; D remains ambiguous. The length of the CDR3 is 13 residues. CDR1 MNHNY and CDR2 SVGAGI come from the germline V gene (reference sequence). V gave up 6 bases and J gave up 10 bases, with 18 bases separating them. The DNA for the CDR3 is TGTGCCAGCAGACCGACGCAGGTCATGGGAGCTTTCTTT. As protein: CASRPTQVMGAFF.

The J gene is TRBJ1-2, the V gene TRBV24-1; 7 bases map to TRBD1. Unmatched junction bases numbered 3, after V lost 5 bases and J lost 10 bases. The CDR3 has 11 amino acids. From germline, CDR1 is KGHDR and CDR2 SFDVKD. CDR3 residues: CATSAGTDYTF. CDR3 nucleotide sequence: TGTGCCACCAGTGCGGGGACAGACTACACCTTC.

The J gene is TRBJ1-4, the V gene TRBV28; a possible D gene is TRBD1 (6 bases). CDR1 is MDHEN and CDR2 is SYDVKM in the germline V gene. The V gene lost 6 bases and the J gene lost 6 bases, with 20 bases spanning the gap. This CDR3 contains 16 residues. This chain's CDR3 is CASSSTGGGVYEKLFF. For the CDR3, the DNA is TGTGCCAGCAGCTCCACCGGCGGGGGCGTCTATGAAAAACTGTTTTTT.

This clone showed up just a few times. A read error may account for a junction end that differs from germline. The chain links TRBV7-7 to TRBJ1-6, with 7 nucleotides matching TRBD1. The germline gives CDR1 SSHAT, CDR2 FNYEAQ (reference sequence). This CDR3 has 13 amino acids. CDR3: CASSPGTETPLHF. For the CDR3, the DNA is TGTGCTAGCAGCCCGGGGACAGAAACACCCCTCCACTTT.

The chain combines TRBV6-5 with TRBJ1-2, with D hard to call. The CDR3 contains 13 residues. The germline gives CDR1 MNHEY, CDR2 SVGAGI. Trimming pared 6 bases from V and 4 bases from J, leaving 12 bases between. The CDR3 region is CASSPGKFYGYTF. The CDR3 region has the DNA TGTGCCAGCAGCCCCGGGAAGTTCTATGGCTACACCTTC.

About this clone: A read error may produce the germline difference seen at one junction end. The V and J genes are TRBV3-1 (or the pseudogene TRBV3-2) and TRBJ1-2; D remains ambiguous. CDR3 length: 10 amino acids. Germline V gene lookup returns CDR1 LGHDT and CDR2 YNNKEL (reference sequence). Written as DNA, the CDR3 is TGTGCCAGCAGCCAAGGACATTTTTCTTTC. Its translation: CASSQGHFSF.